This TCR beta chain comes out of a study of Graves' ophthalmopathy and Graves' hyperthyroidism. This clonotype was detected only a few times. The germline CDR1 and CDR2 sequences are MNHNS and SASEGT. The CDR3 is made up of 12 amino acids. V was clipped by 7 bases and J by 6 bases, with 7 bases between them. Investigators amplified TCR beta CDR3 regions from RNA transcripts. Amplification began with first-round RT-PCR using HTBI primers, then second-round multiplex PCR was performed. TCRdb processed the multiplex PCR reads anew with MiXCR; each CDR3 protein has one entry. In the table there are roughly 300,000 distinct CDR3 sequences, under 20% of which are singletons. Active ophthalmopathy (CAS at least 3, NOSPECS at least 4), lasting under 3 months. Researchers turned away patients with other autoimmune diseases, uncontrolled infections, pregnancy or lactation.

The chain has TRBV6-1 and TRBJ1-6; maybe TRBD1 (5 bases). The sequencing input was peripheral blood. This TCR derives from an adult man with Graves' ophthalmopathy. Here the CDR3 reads CASNRINSPLHF. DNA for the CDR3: TGTGCCAGCAACAGGATTAATTCACCCCTCCACTTT.